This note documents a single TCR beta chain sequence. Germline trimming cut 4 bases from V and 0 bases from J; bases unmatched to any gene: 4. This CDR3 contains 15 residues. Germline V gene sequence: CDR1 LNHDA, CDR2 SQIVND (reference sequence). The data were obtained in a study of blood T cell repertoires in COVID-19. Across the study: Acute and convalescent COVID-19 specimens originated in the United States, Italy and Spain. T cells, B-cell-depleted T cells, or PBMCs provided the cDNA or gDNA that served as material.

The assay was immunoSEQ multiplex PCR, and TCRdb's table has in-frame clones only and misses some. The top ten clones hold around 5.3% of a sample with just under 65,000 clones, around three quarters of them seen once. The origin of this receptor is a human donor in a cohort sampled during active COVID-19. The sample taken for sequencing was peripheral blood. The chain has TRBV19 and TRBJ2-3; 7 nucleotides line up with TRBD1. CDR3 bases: TGTGCCAGTAGTACGCAGGGGGTAAGCACAGATACGCAGTATTTT. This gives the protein CASSTQGVSTDTQYF.